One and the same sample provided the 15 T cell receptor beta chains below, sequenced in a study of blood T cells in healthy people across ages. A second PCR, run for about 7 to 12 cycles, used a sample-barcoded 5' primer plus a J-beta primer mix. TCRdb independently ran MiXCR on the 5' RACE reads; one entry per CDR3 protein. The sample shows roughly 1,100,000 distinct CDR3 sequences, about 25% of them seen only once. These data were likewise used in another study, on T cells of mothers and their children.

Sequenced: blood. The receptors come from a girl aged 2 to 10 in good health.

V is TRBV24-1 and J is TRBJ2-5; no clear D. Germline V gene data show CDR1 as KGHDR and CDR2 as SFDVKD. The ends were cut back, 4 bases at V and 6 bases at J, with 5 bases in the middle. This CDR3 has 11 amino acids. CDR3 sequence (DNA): TGTGCCACCAGTGACGGTCAGACCCAGTACTTC. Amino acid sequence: CATSDGQTQYF.

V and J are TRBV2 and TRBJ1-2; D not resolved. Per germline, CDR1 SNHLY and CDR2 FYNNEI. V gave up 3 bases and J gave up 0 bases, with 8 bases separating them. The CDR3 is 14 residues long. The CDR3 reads CASSESQANYGYTF. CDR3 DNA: TGTGCCAGCAGTGAGAGTCAGGCTAACTATGGCTACACCTTC.

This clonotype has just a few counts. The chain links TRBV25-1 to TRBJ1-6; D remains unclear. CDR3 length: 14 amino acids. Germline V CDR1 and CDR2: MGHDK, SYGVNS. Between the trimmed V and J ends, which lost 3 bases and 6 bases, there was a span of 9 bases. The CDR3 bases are TGTGCCAGCAGTGACCGGGGTTTTAATTCACCCCTCCACTTT. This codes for CASSDRGFNSPLHF. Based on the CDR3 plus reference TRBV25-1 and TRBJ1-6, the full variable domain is EADIYQTPRYLVIGTGKKITLECSQTMGHDKMYWYQQDPGMELHLIHYSYGVNSTEKGDLSSESTVSRIRTEHFPLTLESARPSHTSQYLCASSDRGFNSPLHFGNGTRLTVT.

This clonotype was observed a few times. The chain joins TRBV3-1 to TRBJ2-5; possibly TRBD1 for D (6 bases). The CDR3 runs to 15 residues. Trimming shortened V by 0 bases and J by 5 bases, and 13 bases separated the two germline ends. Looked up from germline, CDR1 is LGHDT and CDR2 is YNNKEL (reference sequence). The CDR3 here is CASSQDFMGAETQYF. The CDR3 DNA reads TGTGCCAGCAGCCAAGATTTCATGGGGGCGGAGACCCAGTACTTC.

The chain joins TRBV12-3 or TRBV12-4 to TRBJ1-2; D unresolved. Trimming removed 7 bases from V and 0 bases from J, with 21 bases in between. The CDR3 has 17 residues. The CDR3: CASTKSYAAIANYGYTF. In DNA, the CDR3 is TGTGCCAGCACCAAATCATACGCCGCGATCGCTAACTATGGCTACACCTTC.

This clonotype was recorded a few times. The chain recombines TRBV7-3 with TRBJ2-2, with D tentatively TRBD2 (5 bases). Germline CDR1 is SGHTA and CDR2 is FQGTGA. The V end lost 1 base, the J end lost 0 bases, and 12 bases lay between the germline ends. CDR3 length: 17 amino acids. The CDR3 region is CASSLMDTGTNTGELFF. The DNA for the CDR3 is TGTGCCAGCAGCTTAATGGATACGGGGACGAACACCGGGGAGCTGTTTTTT.

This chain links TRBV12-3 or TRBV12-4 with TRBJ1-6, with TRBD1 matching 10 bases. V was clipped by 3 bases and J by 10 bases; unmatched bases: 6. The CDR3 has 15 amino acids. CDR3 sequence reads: CASSFTTGGESPLHF. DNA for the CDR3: TGTGCCAGCAGTTTCACGACAGGGGGCGAATCACCCCTCCACTTT.

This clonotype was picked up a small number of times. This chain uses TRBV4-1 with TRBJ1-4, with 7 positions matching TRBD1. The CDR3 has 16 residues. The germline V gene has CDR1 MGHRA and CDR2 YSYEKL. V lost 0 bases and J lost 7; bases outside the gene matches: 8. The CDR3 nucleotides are TGCGCCAGCAGCCAAGATGCAGGGGGGTCGGGTGAAAAACTGTTTTTT. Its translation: CASSQDAGGSGEKLFF.

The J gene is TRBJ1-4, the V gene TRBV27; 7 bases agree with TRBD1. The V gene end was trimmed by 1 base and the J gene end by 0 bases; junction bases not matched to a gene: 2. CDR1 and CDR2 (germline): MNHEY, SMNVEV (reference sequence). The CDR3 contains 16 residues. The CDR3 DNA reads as TGTGCCAGCAGTTTATGGCAGGGGGCAACTAATGAAAAACTGTTTTTT. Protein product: CASSLWQGATNEKLFF. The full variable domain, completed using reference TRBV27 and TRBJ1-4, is EAQVTQNPRYLITVTGKKLTVTCSQNMNHEYMSWYRQDPGLGLRQIYYSMNVEVTDKGDVPEGYKVSRKEKRNFPLILESPSPNQTSLYFCASSLWQGATNEKLFFGSGTQLSVL.

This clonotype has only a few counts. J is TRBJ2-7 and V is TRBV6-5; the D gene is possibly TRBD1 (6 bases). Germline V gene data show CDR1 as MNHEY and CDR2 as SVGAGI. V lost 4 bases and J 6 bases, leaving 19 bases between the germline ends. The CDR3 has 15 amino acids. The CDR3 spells CASSSAPGTGTEQYF. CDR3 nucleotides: TGTGCCAGCAGTTCCGCTCCGGGTACAGGGACCGAGCAGTACTTC.

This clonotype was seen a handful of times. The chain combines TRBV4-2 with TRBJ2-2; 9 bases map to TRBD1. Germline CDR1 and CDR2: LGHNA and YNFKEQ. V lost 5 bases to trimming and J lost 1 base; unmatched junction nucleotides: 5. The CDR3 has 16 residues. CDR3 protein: CASSWTGELNTGELFF. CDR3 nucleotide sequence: TGTGCCAGCAGCTGGACAGGGGAATTGAACACCGGGGAGCTGTTTTTT.

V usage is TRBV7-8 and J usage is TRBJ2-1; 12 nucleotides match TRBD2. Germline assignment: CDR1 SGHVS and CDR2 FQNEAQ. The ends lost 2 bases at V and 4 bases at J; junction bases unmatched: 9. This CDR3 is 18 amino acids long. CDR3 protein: CASSLSRLAGETYNEQFF. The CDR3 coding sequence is TGTGCCAGCAGCTTATCGCGACTAGCGGGAGAGACGTACAATGAGCAGTTCTTC. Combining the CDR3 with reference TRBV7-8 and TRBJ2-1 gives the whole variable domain GAGVSQSPRYKVAKRGQDVALRCDPISGHVSLFWYQQALGQGPEFLTYFQNEAQLDKSGLPSDRFFAERPEGSVSTLKIQRTQQEDSAVYLCASSLSRLAGETYNEQFFGPGTRLTVL.

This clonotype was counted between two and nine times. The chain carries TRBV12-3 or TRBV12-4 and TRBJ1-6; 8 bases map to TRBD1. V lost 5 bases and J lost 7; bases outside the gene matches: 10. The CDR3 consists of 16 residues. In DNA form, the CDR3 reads TGTGCCAGCAGTCTTTGGACAGGGAGTATGAATTCACCCCTCCACTTT. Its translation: CASSLWTGSMNSPLHF.

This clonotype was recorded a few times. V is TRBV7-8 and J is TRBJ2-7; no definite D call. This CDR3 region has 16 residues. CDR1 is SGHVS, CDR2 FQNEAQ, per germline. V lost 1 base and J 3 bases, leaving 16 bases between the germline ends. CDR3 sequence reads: CASSLVTVTLRYEQYF. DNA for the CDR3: TGTGCCAGCAGCTTAGTTACGGTAACGCTTCGCTACGAGCAGTACTTC.

CDR3 bases: TGTGCCAGCAGCGTAGTTTCCAGGAACACTGAAGCTTTCTTT. The encoded protein is CASSVVSRNTEAFF. The chain recombines TRBV9 with TRBJ1-1, with D uncertain. The CDR3 is 14 amino acids. V shed 0 bases and J shed 1 base, with 7 bases lying between them. CDR1 SGDLS and CDR2 YYNGEE come from the germline V gene.